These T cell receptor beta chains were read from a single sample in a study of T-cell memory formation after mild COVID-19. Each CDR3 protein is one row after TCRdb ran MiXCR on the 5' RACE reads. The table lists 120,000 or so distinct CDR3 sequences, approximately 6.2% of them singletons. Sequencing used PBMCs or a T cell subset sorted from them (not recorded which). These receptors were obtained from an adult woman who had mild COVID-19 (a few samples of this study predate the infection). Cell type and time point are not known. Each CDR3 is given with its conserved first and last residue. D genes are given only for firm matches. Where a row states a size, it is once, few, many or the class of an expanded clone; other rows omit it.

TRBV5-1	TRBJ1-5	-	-	CASSGEQGYRDQPQHF	TGCGCCAGCAGCGGTGAGCAGGGATATAGGGATCAGCCCCAGCATTTT
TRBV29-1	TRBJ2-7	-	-	CSGQDVSYEQYF	TGCAGCGGCCAGGACGTCTCCTACGAGCAGTACTTC
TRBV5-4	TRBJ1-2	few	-	CASSDVWTDRKNGYTF	TGTGCCAGCAGCGACGTGTGGACCGACAGAAAAAATGGCTACACCTTC
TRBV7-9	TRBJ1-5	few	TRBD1	CASSPSGQGDQPQHF	TGTGCCAGCAGCCCCTCGGGACAGGGCGATCAGCCCCAGCATTTT
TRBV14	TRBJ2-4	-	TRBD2	CASSLSGGAKNIQYF	TGTGCCAGCAGCCTTAGCGGGGGGGCGAAAAACATTCAGTACTTC
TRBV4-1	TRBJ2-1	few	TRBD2	CASSQEGASGYQQFF	TGCGCCAGCAGCCAAGAAGGGGCTAGCGGATATCAGCAGTTCTTC
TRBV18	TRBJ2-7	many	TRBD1	CASSTGTGYEQYF	TGTGCCAGCTCAACGGGGACAGGCTACGAGCAGTACTTC
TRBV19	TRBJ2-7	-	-	CASIGEGAEQYF	TGTGCCAGTATAGGGGAAGGAGCCGAGCAGTACTTC
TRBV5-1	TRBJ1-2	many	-	CASSLESLKYGYTF	TGCGCCAGCAGCTTGGAGTCCCTTAAGTATGGCTACACCTTC
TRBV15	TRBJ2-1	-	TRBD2	CATSRGSGRSYNEQFF	TGTGCCACCAGCAGGGGTAGCGGGAGGTCCTACAATGAGCAGTTCTTC
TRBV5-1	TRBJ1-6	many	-	CASSADGNSPLHF	TGCGCCAGCAGCGCGGACGGGAATTCACCCCTCCACTTT
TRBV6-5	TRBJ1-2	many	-	CASSYKGYNFNYGYTF	TGTGCCAGCAGTTACAAGGGATACAACTTTAACTATGGCTACACCTTC
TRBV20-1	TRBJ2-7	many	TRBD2	CSANSGTSLSYEQYF	TGCAGTGCTAATTCCGGGACTAGCCTCTCCTACGAGCAGTACTTC
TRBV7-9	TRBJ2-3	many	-	CASSLETAGATQYF	TGTGCCAGCAGCTTAGAAACCGCAGGGGCGACGCAGTATTTT
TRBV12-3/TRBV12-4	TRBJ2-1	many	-	CASSLVRAVSSYNEQFF	TGTGCCAGCAGTTTAGTACGGGCCGTTAGCTCCTACAATGAGCAGTTCTTC
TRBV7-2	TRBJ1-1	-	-	CASRDSGSTEAFF	TGTGCCAGCAGGGACAGTGGGAGCACTGAAGCTTTCTTT
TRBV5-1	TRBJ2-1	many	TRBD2	CASSLRSSGGDEQFF	TGCGCCAGCAGCTTGAGGTCTAGCGGGGGCGATGAGCAGTTCTTC
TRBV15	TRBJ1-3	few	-	CATSTDRYSGNTIYF	TGTGCCACCAGCACCGACAGATACTCTGGAAACACCATATATTTT
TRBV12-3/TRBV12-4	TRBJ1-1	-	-	CASSYQVNTEAFF	TGTGCCAGCAGTTACCAGGTGAACACTGAAGCTTTCTTT
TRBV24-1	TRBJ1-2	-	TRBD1	CATSPGQGRGNYGYTF	TGTGCCACCAGTCCGGGACAGGGGAGGGGAAACTATGGCTACACCTTC
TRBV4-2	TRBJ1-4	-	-	CASSQEGTRGEKLFF	TGTGCCAGCAGCCAAGAGGGCACGAGAGGAGAAAAACTGTTTTTT
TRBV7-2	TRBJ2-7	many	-	CASSLDGLGSYEQYF	TGTGCCAGCAGCTTAGACGGGCTAGGGTCCTACGAGCAGTACTTC
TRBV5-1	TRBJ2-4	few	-	CASTLRDGGENIQYF	TGCGCCAGCACCCTGAGGGACGGGGGTGAAAACATTCAGTACTTC
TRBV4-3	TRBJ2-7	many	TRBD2	CASSHRLAREQYF	TGCGCCAGCAGCCACCGACTAGCAAGGGAGCAGTACTTC
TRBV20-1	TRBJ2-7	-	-	CSAGDRTQNF	TGCAGTGCCGGGGACCGGACACAGAACTTC
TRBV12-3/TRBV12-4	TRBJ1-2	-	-	CASNSRRQAFSYTF	TGTGCCAGCAACTCCCGGCGGCAGGCGTTCAGCTACACCTTC
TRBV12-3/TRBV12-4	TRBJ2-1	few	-	CASSLPTGLNEQFF	TGTGCCAGCAGTCTCCCGACAGGCCTCAATGAGCAGTTCTTC
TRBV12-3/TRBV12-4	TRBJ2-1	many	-	CASSPGTTYNEQFF	TGTGCCAGCAGCCCCGGGACAACCTACAATGAGCAGTTCTTC
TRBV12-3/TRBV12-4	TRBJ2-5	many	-	CASSFFGGEQETQYF	TGTGCCAGCAGTTTTTTTGGCGGGGAGCAAGAGACCCAGTACTTC